This record looks at one T cell receptor beta chain sequence and its context. Profiled with immunoSEQ multiplex PCR; TCRdb holds only in-frame clones, not every one. This sample has around 99,000 clones; about 89% occur once, and the top ten carry approximately 7%. Unmatched junction bases numbered 10, after V lost 4 bases and J lost 5 bases. The CDR3 is made up of 16 amino acids. Germline loops: CDR1 SGHRS, CDR2 YFSETQ. The data originate from a study of T cell responses to AZD1222 COVID-19 vaccine. The input for sequencing was peripheral blood, taken on day 0 of AZD1222 vaccination. This TCR was sampled from an adult in good health. This chain joins TRBV5-1 and TRBJ2-3; the match to TRBD1 covers 10 bases. The CDR3 loop reads CASSRERQGARDTQYF. The CDR3 DNA is TGCGCCAGCAGCCGCGAACGACAGGGGGCCAGAGATACGCAGTATTTT.